This entry lists 26 T cell receptor beta chains sequenced from one sample in a study of cytomegalovirus exposure and HLA in healthy donors. Both 60 Vbeta primers and 13 Jbeta primers went into the PCR. TCRdb keeps only in-frame clones here, not all; method: immunoSEQ multiplex PCR. The sample shows under 150,000 clones, roughly 70% of them seen only once. What was sequenced was PBMCs. These receptors originate from a man aged 25-45 years in good health and CMV-seronegative.

As DNA, the CDR3 is TGCGCCAGCAGCCAGCCATTTAGCGGGCATCAGACCTACGAGCAGTACTTC. Translating gives CASSQPFSGHQTYEQYF. The chain combines TRBV4-1 with TRBJ2-7; 7 positions agree with TRBD2. The CDR3 length is 17 residues. The germline V gene encodes CDR1 MGHRA and CDR2 YSYEKL. V lost 3 bases and J lost 2; bases outside the gene matches: 13.

The table lists this clone with a few counts. The chain couples TRBV27 to TRBJ1-4; 7 nucleotides agree with TRBD1. Unmatched junction bases numbered 12, after V lost 7 bases and J lost 4 bases. CDR1 is MNHEY and CDR2 is SMNVEV in the germline V gene (reference sequence). This CDR3 contains 16 residues. The CDR3 sequence is CASKRIEGQSNEKLFF. CDR3 DNA sequence: TGTGCCAGCAAACGAATCGAGGGACAGAGTAATGAAAAACTGTTTTTT. The whole variable domain, filled in from reference TRBV27 and TRBJ1-4, reads EAQVTQNPRYLITVTGKKLTVTCSQNMNHEYMSWYRQDPGLGLRQIYYSMNVEVTDKGDVPEGYKVSRKEKRNFPLILESPSPNQTSLYFCASKRIEGQSNEKLFFGSGTQLSVL.

The CDR3 bases are TGTGCCAGCAGTGCACTGGGGGCTTCCAAGGCAGATACGCAGTATTTT. It translates to CASSALGASKADTQYF. This chain joins TRBV6-1 and TRBJ2-3; tentatively, D is TRBD1 (6 bases). The V and J ends lost 4 bases and 4 bases respectively, with 18 bases between them. The CDR3 is 16 residues long. Germline CDR1 MNHNS, CDR2 SASEGT.

V usage is TRBV4-1 and J usage is TRBJ2-1, with 8 positions matching TRBD2. Germline CDR1 MGHRA, CDR2 YSYEKL. Unmatched junction bases numbered 6, after V lost 1 base and J lost 10 bases. The CDR3 contains 14 residues. The CDR3 coding sequence is TGCGCCAGCAGCCAAGGGGGAGCGGGAGACGAGCAGTTCTTC. Amino acids: CASSQGGAGDEQFF.

The chain has TRBV7-2 and TRBJ2-7, with 7 bases matching TRBD2. There are 15 residues in the CDR3. CDR1 and CDR2 (germline): SGHTA, FQGNSA. Germline trimming cut 4 bases from V and 0 bases from J; bases unmatched to any gene: 6. In DNA, the CDR3 is TGTGCCAGCAGCTGGGTGGGAGGGACCTCCTACGAGCAGTACTTC. Protein: CASSWVGGTSYEQYF.

This clone was seen only once. V gene TRBV7-8 combines with J gene TRBJ1-3; 8 positions match TRBD1. CDR3 length: 16 residues. Germline V gene sequence: CDR1 SGHVS, CDR2 FQNEAQ. The trim removed 4 bases at V and 0 bases at J, leaving 5 bases unmatched. CDR3 bases: TGTGCCAGCAGCTGGGACAGGATCCTCTCTGGAAACACCATATATTTT. Encoded protein: CASSWDRILSGNTIYF.

Of note for this clone: The junction and the germline gene differ at one end; a read error may be behind it. This chain uses TRBV7-7 with TRBJ2-2; the D is unclear. The V gene's germline CDR1 is SSHAT and CDR2 FNYEAQ (reference sequence). There are 14 residues in the CDR3. CDR3: CASSFLGDTGELFF. The CDR3 DNA reads as TGTGCTAGCAGCTTCCTTGGAGACACCGGGGAGCTGTTTTTT.

This clone is a singleton in its sample. The rearrangement links TRBV6-5 to TRBJ2-2; perhaps TRBD2 as D (5 bases). V lost 3 bases to trimming and J lost 4 bases, with 6 bases between them. There are 13 residues in the CDR3. The germline CDR1 and CDR2 sequences are MNHEY and SVGAGI. CDR3 residues: CASSYEGTGELFF. The DNA for the CDR3 is TGTGCCAGCAGTTATGAGGGCACCGGGGAGCTGTTTTTT.

This rearrangement joins TRBV5-6 to TRBJ2-1, with 7 positions matching TRBD2. The V segment lost 2 bases and the J segment 0 bases; nucleotides outside the gene matches: 2. CDR1 and CDR2 from the germline V gene are SGHDT and YYEEEE. The CDR3 consists of 15 residues. CDR3: CASSFSGGSYNEQFF. CDR3 DNA sequence: TGTGCCAGCAGCTTCTCGGGGGGCTCCTACAATGAGCAGTTCTTC. Full variable domain (missing parts from reference TRBV5-6 and TRBJ2-1): DAGVTQSPTHLIKTRGQQVTLRCSPKSGHDTVSWYQQALGQGPQFIFQYYEEEERQRGNFPDRFSGHQFPNYSSELNVNALLLGDSALYLCASSFSGGSYNEQFFGPGTRLTVL.

This clone was recorded a few times. This chain links TRBV4-2 with TRBJ2-7; D remains unclear. The V gene's germline CDR1 is LGHNA and CDR2 YNFKEQ. The CDR3 sequence is 16 residues long. The V gene lost 4 bases and the J gene lost 5 bases, with 21 bases spanning the gap. As DNA, the CDR3 is TGTGCCAGCAGCCCCCAGGCCCTTTTAAGATTCCACGAGCAGTACTTC. Translation: CASSPQALLRFHEQYF.

The chain recombines TRBV6-1 with TRBJ2-4, with 9 bases aligning to TRBD1. J was trimmed by 7 bases and V by 4 bases; bases with no gene match: 11. CDR1 MNHNS and CDR2 SASEGT come from the germline V gene. This CDR3 is built from 16 residues. The CDR3, as DNA: TGTGCCAGCAGTGCACTTTATGGGGACAGGGTGAACATTCAGTACTTC. This codes for CASSALYGDRVNIQYF.

This sequence joins TRBV7-9 and TRBJ2-2; 7 bases fit TRBD1. The CDR3 covers 12 residues. V lost 11 bases to trimming and J lost 3 bases; unmatched junction nucleotides: 3. Germline CDR1 is SEHNR and CDR2 is FQNEAQ (reference sequence). CDR3 in amino acids: CARQGDTGELFF. The CDR3 nucleotides read TGTGCCCGGCAGGGGGACACCGGGGAGCTGTTTTTT.

This clone was seen a single time. The rearrangement uses TRBV27 and TRBJ2-3; D is perhaps TRBD2 (6 bases). V lost 8 bases and J lost 1, with 16 bases in between. Germline-derived CDR1 and CDR2 are MNHEY and SMNVEV (reference sequence). This CDR3 is 15 amino acids long. The CDR3 DNA reads TGTGCCAGCGTCCCCCAGACGGGAGGCACAGATACGCAGTATTTT. Amino acid sequence: CASVPQTGGTDTQYF.

The chain links TRBV27 to TRBJ2-7; 8 bases fit TRBD2. This CDR3 region has 15 residues. Germline trimming cut 4 bases from V and 7 bases from J; bases unmatched to any gene: 12. CDR1 is MNHEY, CDR2 SMNVEV, per germline (reference sequence). The CDR3 reads CASSSLAGGEGEQYF. The CDR3 bases are TGTGCCAGCAGTTCCCTGGCGGGAGGAGAGGGTGAGCAGTACTTC.

The chain uses TRBV5-6 and TRBJ2-1, with 8 bases lining up with TRBD2. The V gene end was trimmed by 1 base and the J gene end by 8 bases; junction bases not matched to a gene: 5. This CDR3 is 14 amino acids long. Looked up from germline, CDR1 is SGHDT and CDR2 is YYEEEE. The CDR3 region is CASSLYQGLDEQFF. CDR3 DNA sequence: TGTGCCAGCAGCTTGTACCAGGGACTAGATGAGCAGTTCTTC.

The rearrangement links TRBV6-1 to TRBJ2-3; D is unresolved. Trimming took 2 bases from V and 6 from J, leaving 6 bases between them. The CDR3 extends over 12 amino acids. Per germline, CDR1 MNHNS and CDR2 SASEGT. This chain's CDR3 is CASSESEDTQYF. The CDR3, as DNA: TGTGCCAGCAGTGAAAGTGAGGATACGCAGTATTTT.

The table lists this clone with a few counts. This rearrangement joins TRBV10-3 to TRBJ2-2, with TRBD1 as a possible D gene (6 bases). Germline V gene sequence: CDR1 ENHRY, CDR2 SYGVKD. This CDR3 is 17 amino acids long. Trimming shortened V by 2 bases and J by 1 base, and 14 bases separated the two germline ends. In DNA, the CDR3 is TGTGCCATCAGTGAGACCGACAGGTCACAGAACACCGGGGAGCTGTTTTTT. It encodes CAISETDRSQNTGELFF.

The rearrangement uses TRBV9 and TRBJ2-7; possibly TRBD1 for D (5 bases). The CDR3 extends over 13 amino acids. Trimming removed 3 bases at V and 5 bases at J, with 12 bases between. From germline, CDR1 is SGDLS and CDR2 YYNGEE. In nucleotides, the CDR3 is TGTGCCAGCAGCGAAAGGGGATGGGACGAGCAGTACTTC. Amino acids: CASSERGWDEQYF.

The chain is built from TRBV18 and TRBJ2-1; 14 positions agree with TRBD2. This CDR3 contains 16 residues. The V segment lost 7 bases and the J segment 8 bases; nucleotides outside the gene matches: 10. The germline V gene encodes CDR1 KGHSH and CDR2 LQKENI. The CDR3 sequence is CASLRRLAGGIDEQFF. CDR3 nucleotides: TGTGCCAGCTTACGAAGACTAGCGGGAGGGATCGATGAGCAGTTCTTC.

V is TRBV7-2 and J is TRBJ1-1; 9 positions agree with TRBD1. The CDR3 loop spans 18 amino acids. CDR1 and CDR2 from the germline V gene are SGHTA and FQGNSA. Trimming cost V 5 bases and J 7 bases; bases outside gene matches: 20. CDR3 sequence: CASSRLLADRGSPGEAFF. The CDR3, as DNA: TGTGCCAGCAGCAGATTGCTCGCGGACAGGGGTTCCCCAGGTGAAGCTTTCTTT.

CDR3 in DNA: TGTGCCAGCAGCCCCCGAAGCCCTTTATCCTACAATGAGCAGTTCTTC. Translating gives CASSPRSPLSYNEQFF. The chain is built from TRBV7-9 and TRBJ2-1; D unresolved. Trimming shortened V by 5 bases and J by 1 base, and 15 bases separated the two germline ends. CDR1 and CDR2 from the germline V gene are SEHNR and FQNEAQ (reference sequence). The length of the CDR3 is 16 residues.

The V call is TRBV2, the J call TRBJ1-2; D might be TRBD1 (5 bases). The germline CDR1 and CDR2 sequences are SNHLY and FYNNEI. This CDR3 region has 12 residues. Trimming took off 8 bases at V and 5 bases at J, with 12 bases between the two ends. The CDR3 DNA reads as TGTGCCAGCGTCGGGGGTGGGTATGGCTACACCTTC. Protein: CASVGGGYGYTF.

V usage is TRBV7-9 and J usage is TRBJ1-2; possible D gene TRBD1, 5 bases. Germline assignment: CDR1 SEHNR and CDR2 FQNEAQ (reference sequence). This CDR3 contains 18 residues. V lost 1 base and J lost 0, with 18 bases in between. CDR3 in amino acids: CASSLEGYRLVANYGYTF. The CDR3 nucleotides read TGTGCCAGCAGCTTAGAGGGGTACCGTCTCGTTGCTAACTATGGCTACACCTTC.

The rearrangement joins TRBV4-1 to TRBJ1-1; the D gene is possibly TRBD1 (5 bases). Germline V gene data show CDR1 as MGHRA and CDR2 as YSYEKL. This CDR3 has 14 residues. The germline V and J ends were trimmed by 2 bases and 1 base, with 8 bases remaining between them. CDR3 protein: CASSQWTPNTEAFF. DNA of the CDR3: TGCGCCAGCAGCCAATGGACACCGAACACTGAAGCTTTCTTT.

This clone was counted a few times. This chain connects TRBV7-3 to TRBJ2-7; 7 nucleotides align to TRBD2. The V gene's germline CDR1 is SGHTA and CDR2 FQGTGA. With V trimmed by 4 bases and J by 3 bases, 3 bases remained unmatched. The CDR3 loop spans 13 amino acids. The CDR3 nucleotides are TGTGCCAGCAGCTACGGACTAGACTACGAGCAGTACTTC. Protein: CASSYGLDYEQYF.

The chain has TRBV28 and TRBJ2-7, with D unresolved. The CDR3 runs to 13 residues. CDR1 MDHEN and CDR2 SYDVKM come from the germline V gene. Deletions cut 4 bases from V and 4 bases from J, with 11 bases between. The CDR3 region is CASSYPAVYEQYF. The CDR3 nucleotides read TGTGCCAGCAGTTACCCCGCAGTTTACGAGCAGTACTTC.